This is a list of T cell receptor beta chains from one sample in a study of blood T cell repertoires in COVID-19. Libraries were prepared by immunoSEQ multiplex PCR; TCRdb keeps only in-frame clonotypes and omits some of them. The sample has under 100,000 clones, over 75% seen once; the top ten hold less than 4%. Sequencing was performed on peripheral blood. These receptors originate from a woman aged 80 or over with COVID-19, enrolled during active disease. Both conserved end residues are trimmed from each CDR3. Size is omitted from some rows. Given values are once, few, many or a class for expanded clones.

j_gene | abundance | v_gene | CDR3aa
TRBJ2-7 | - | TRBV28 | ASSPGLAYSYEQY
TRBJ1-6 | - | TRBV20-1 | SGGGNSPLH
TRBJ2-1 | - | TRBV18 | ASSPRSASYNEQF
TRBJ1-4 | - | TRBV5-1 | ASSLSLPGAEEKLF
TRBJ2-2 | - | TRBV5-1 | ASSLDGSDTGELF
TRBJ2-2 | - | TRBV7-3 | ASTPTGTSARNTGELF
TRBJ1-3 | once | TRBV7-2 | ASSPRTGGTGNTIY
TRBJ1-2 | - | TRBV3-1/TRBV3-2 | ASSQVLTGDSPS
TRBJ2-2 | - | TRBV7-9 | ASRRTEVTGELF
TRBJ1-2 | - | TRBV7-8 | ASSLLTSNYGYT
TRBJ1-5 | - | TRBV6-5 | ARGQAYSNQPQH
TRBJ1-2 | - | TRBV7-9 | ASSAPGQVFYGYT
TRBJ1-1 | - | TRBV4-3 | ASSHRVELNTEAF
TRBJ1-1 | - | TRBV6-5 | ASSSPRRMNTEAF
TRBJ2-2 | - | TRBV6-2/TRBV6-3 | ASSFRPSRLNTGELF
TRBJ2-3 | - | TRBV5-1 | ASSLAGASTDTQY
TRBJ1-2 | few | TRBV20-1 | SASLTGMRGYT
TRBJ2-3 | - | TRBV7-2 | ASSLRVAGYRTDTQY
TRBJ1-4 | once | TRBV4-1 | ASSQEFSGRYEKLF
TRBJ2-1 | - | TRBV7-3 | ASSLRGSSGASSYNEQF
TRBJ1-6 | - | TRBV5-1 | ASSLVGQGDSPLH
TRBJ2-7 | - | TRBV3-1/TRBV3-2 | ASSPDRSVSYEQY
TRBJ2-1 | - | TRBV29-1 | SAAGSARSYNEQF
TRBJ2-5 | - | TRBV10-3 | AISELLEETQY
TRBJ1-1 | - | TRBV19 | ASSPIGDSHTEAF
TRBJ2-1 | - | TRBV3-1/TRBV3-2 | ASTSSLAGLSSYNEQF
TRBJ2-7 | - | TRBV25-1 | ASSGTSGSGREQY
TRBJ2-3 | - | TRBV10-3 | ATFDRRTDTQY
TRBJ2-2 | - | TRBV19 | ASSLAGGGTGELF
TRBJ2-7 | - | TRBV29-1 | SVGTGADEQY
TRBJ2-3 | - | TRBV21-1 | ASSKGLAGDTDTQY
TRBJ1-3 | - | TRBV19 | ASSLTSGNTIY
TRBJ2-7 | - | TRBV28 | ASRPSGRAHEQY
TRBJ2-1 | - | TRBV24-1 | ATSDSHGRAYNEQF
TRBJ1-3 | - | TRBV7-9 | ASSLSTRDTIY
TRBJ1-5 | - | TRBV29-1 | SVGQGESSNQPQH
TRBJ2-1 | - | TRBV6-2/TRBV6-3 | ASSFQRGGSYNEQF
TRBJ2-7 | - | TRBV29-1 | STRSGDSYEQY
TRBJ2-7 | - | TRBV2 | ASSLRGEQY
TRBJ2-2 | - | TRBV2 | ASSGQGNTGELF